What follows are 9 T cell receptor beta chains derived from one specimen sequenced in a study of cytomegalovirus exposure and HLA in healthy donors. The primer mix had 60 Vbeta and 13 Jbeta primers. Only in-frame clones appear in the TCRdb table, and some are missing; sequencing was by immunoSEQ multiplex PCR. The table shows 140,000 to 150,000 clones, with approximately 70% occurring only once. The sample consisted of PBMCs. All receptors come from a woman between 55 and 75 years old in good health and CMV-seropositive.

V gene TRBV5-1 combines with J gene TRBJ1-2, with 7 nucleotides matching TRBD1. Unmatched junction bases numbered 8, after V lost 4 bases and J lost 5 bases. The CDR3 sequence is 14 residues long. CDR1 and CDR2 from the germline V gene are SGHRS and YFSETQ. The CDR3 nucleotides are TGCGCCAGCAGCGGGAGACAGGGAGGATATGGCTACACCTTC. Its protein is CASSGRQGGYGYTF.

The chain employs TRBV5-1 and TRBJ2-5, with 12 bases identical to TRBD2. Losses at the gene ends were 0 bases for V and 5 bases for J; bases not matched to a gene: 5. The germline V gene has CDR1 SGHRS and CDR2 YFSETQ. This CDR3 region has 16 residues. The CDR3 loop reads CASSLGLAGGFETQYF. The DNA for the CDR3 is TGCGCCAGCAGCTTGGGGCTAGCGGGAGGGTTTGAGACCCAGTACTTC.

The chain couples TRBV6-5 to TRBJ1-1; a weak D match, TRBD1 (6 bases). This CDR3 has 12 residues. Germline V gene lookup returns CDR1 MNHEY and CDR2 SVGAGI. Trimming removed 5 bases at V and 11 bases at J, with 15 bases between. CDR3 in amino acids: CASSPHAGVAFF. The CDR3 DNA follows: TGTGCCAGCAGTCCCCACGCAGGGGTGGCTTTCTTT.

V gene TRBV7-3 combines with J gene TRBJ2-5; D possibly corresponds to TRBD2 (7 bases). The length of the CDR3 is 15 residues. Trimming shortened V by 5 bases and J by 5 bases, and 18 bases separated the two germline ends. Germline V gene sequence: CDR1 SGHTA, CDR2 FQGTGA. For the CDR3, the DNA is TGTGCCAGCAGCATTCTAGGGGGGGTTCGGGAGACCCAGTACTTC. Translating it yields CASSILGGVRETQYF.

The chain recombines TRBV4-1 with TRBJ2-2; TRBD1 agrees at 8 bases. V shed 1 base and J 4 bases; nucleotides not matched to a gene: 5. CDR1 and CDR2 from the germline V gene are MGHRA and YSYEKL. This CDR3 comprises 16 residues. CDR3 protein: CASSQVGTGVTGELFF. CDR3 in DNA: TGCGCCAGCAGCCAAGTCGGGACAGGAGTCACCGGGGAGCTGTTTTTT.

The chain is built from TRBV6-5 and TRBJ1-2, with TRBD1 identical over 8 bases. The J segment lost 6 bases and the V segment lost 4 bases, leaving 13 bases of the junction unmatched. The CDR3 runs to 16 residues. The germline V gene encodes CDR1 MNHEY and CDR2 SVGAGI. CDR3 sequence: CASSFRTGSVPNGYTF. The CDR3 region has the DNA TGTGCCAGCAGTTTTAGGACAGGGTCCGTACCCAATGGCTACACCTTC.

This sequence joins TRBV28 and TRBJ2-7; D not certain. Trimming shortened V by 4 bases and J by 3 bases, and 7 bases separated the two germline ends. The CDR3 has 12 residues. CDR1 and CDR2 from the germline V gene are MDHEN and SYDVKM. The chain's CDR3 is CASSSRGYEQYF. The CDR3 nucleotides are TGTGCCAGCAGTTCCCGAGGCTACGAGCAGTACTTC.

The DNA for the CDR3 is TGTGCCAGCAGCCTGGGACTAGCGGGGTTCAATGAGCAGTTCTTC. This gives the protein CASSLGLAGFNEQFF. The chain carries TRBV5-4 and TRBJ2-1; 13 bases are a match to TRBD2. The germline CDR1 and CDR2 sequences are SGHNT and YYREEE (reference sequence). V dropped 4 bases and J dropped 6; count of bases not matched to a gene: 4. The CDR3 is made up of 15 amino acids.

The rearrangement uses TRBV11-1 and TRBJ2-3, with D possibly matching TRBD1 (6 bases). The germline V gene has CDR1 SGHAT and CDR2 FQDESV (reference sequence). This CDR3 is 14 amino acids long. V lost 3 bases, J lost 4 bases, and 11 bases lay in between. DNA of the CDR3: TGTGCCAGCAGCTTCCACAGGGTGGCAGATACGCAGTATTTT. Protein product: CASSFHRVADTQYF.